These 31 T cell receptor beta chains share one sample of origin, sequenced in a study of persistence of HIV-infected CD4 T cells (dated by TCRdb to about 2020). The immunoSEQ hsTCRB assay version 4, run in survey mode, was used to sequence TCRbeta repertoires from genomic DNA. TCRdb provides this immuneACCESS table in a form limited to in-frame rearrangements. Some clones are lacking; in checked studies, under half of them reflect an unresolved V gene, and why the rest are absent is not known. Recorded for this sample are about 21,000 clones; around three quarters of them occurred a single time. Roughly 6.4% of the sample comes from the top ten. The antigens for these receptors are not known. According to the study, the label for this sample's treatment or condition signals: suppressive antiretroviral therapy. Lysates of CMV-infected fibroblasts were used at around 10 ug/mL for cell stimulation. Sorting of responding CD4+ T cells was based on upregulation of both CD40 ligand and CD69.

The sequencing used CD4+ T cells sorted from PBMCs after approximately 18-hour stimulation, collected from a patient who received antiretroviral therapy. The sample's cell subset or site label is to be understood as: CD40L+CD69+ CD4 T cells responding to CMV lysate. Receptors were obtained from an adult man with HIV who was CMV-seropositive.

This clone was seen more than once but under ten times. The CDR3 is CASRVRERTEAFF. The CDR3 region has the DNA TGTGCCAGCAGGGTCAGGGAACGAACTGAAGCTTTCTTT. The rearrangement uses TRBV2 and TRBJ1-1; tentative D call: TRBD1 (5 bases). Germline CDR1 is SNHLY and CDR2 is FYNNEI. V gave up 6 bases and J gave up 5 bases, with 13 bases separating them. This CDR3 comprises 13 residues.

The rearrangement joins TRBV10-1 to TRBJ2-2; D is perhaps TRBD1 (6 bases). CDR3 length: 15 residues. V lost 8 bases and J 6 bases, leaving 19 bases between the germline ends. Germline CDR1 and CDR2: WNHNN and SYGVQD (reference sequence). CDR3 residues: CASGGDRSGSGELFF. CDR3 sequence (DNA): TGCGCCAGCGGCGGAGACAGGAGTGGATCCGGGGAGCTGTTTTTT.

This clone has only a few counts. The chain recombines TRBV19 with TRBJ1-2; TRBD1 is a possible D gene (5 bases). V lost 7 bases to trimming and J lost 0 bases, with 12 bases between them. The germline V gene encodes CDR1 LNHDA and CDR2 SQIVND (reference sequence). The CDR3 sequence is 14 residues long. The CDR3: CASKEARANYGYTF. The CDR3 DNA follows: TGTGCCAGTAAAGAGGCCAGGGCTAACTATGGCTACACCTTC.

The CDR3 spells CASSPTIAGHNEQFF. DNA for the CDR3: TGTGCCAGCAGCCCCACAATAGCGGGACACAATGAGCAGTTCTTC. The V gene is TRBV5-4, the J gene TRBJ2-1; 8 bases fit TRBD2. Germline CDR1 SGHNT, CDR2 YYREEE (reference sequence). V dropped 4 bases and J dropped 5; count of bases not matched to a gene: 8. The CDR3 contains 15 residues.

This clone has only a few counts. V usage is TRBV6-5 and J usage is TRBJ1-5; D is unclear. The germline V gene has CDR1 MNHEY and CDR2 SVGAGI. V was cut by 3 bases and J by 3 bases, with 9 bases left in between. The CDR3 runs to 14 residues. CDR3 residues: CASSYNQANQPQHF. The CDR3 bases are TGTGCCAGCAGTTATAATCAGGCCAATCAGCCCCAGCATTTT.

This clone was observed a handful of times. This chain uses TRBV3-1 (or the pseudogene TRBV3-2) with TRBJ1-1; D is unresolved. The CDR3 contains 11 residues. The germline gives CDR1 LGHDT, CDR2 YNNKEL (reference sequence). V was shortened by 1 base and J by 6 bases, with 3 bases between the two germline ends. The CDR3 spells CASSQAAEAFF. CDR3 DNA: TGTGCCAGCAGCCAAGCAGCTGAAGCTTTCTTT.

DNA of the CDR3: TGTGCCAGCAGTCAATATAATTCACCCCTCCACTTT. It is translated as CASSQYNSPLHF. This chain joins TRBV13 and TRBJ1-6; D not certain. This CDR3 is 12 amino acids long. The V end lost 6 bases, the J end lost 4 bases, and 4 bases lay between the germline ends. The V gene's germline CDR1 is PRHDT and CDR2 FYEKMQ (reference sequence).

This clone occurred a few times. The rearrangement joins TRBV28 to TRBJ1-1; 8 bases fit TRBD1. This CDR3 has 15 residues. V shed 4 bases, J shed 4 bases, and the junction held 8 bases outside the gene matches. Germline V gene lookup returns CDR1 MDHEN and CDR2 SYDVKM. Here the CDR3 reads CASSSQGALSTEAFF. DNA for the CDR3: TGTGCCAGCAGTTCCCAGGGGGCGCTGAGCACTGAAGCTTTCTTT.

This clone was observed a few times. The V call is TRBV4-2, the J call TRBJ2-1; D call uncertain. CDR3 length equals 17 residues. V dropped 0 bases and J dropped 5 bases, with 17 bases sitting between them. CDR1 and CDR2 (germline): LGHNA, YNFKEQ. CDR3 in DNA: TGTGCCAGCAGCCAAGAACTTGCAGCATTTCCCAACAATGAGCAGTTCTTC. Protein sequence: CASSQELAAFPNNEQFF.

This clone was observed a handful of times. The chain has TRBV7-8 and TRBJ1-1, with a possible D match to TRBD1 (5 bases). With 2 bases removed from V and 5 bases from J, the gap between germline ends came to 12 bases. The CDR3 sequence is 14 residues long. Looked up from germline, CDR1 is SGHVS and CDR2 is FQNEAQ. The CDR3 coding sequence is TGTGCCAGCAGCTTAAGGGAGGGGAGAACTGAAGCTTTCTTT. Translating it yields CASSLREGRTEAFF.

The rearrangement joins TRBV27 to TRBJ1-2; perhaps TRBD1 as D (6 bases). The V end was cut by 7 bases, the J end by 5 bases, with 20 bases between. Per germline, CDR1 MNHEY and CDR2 SMNVEV (reference sequence). The CDR3 extends over 15 amino acids. The CDR3: CASKEDRNKGYGYTF. The CDR3 bases are TGTGCCAGCAAGGAAGACAGGAACAAGGGGTATGGCTACACCTTC.

This chain links TRBV6-1 with TRBJ2-5; a weak D match, TRBD2 (6 bases). The CDR3 is 15 amino acids. Germline assignment: CDR1 MNHNS and CDR2 SASEGT. Deletions cut 3 bases from V and 1 base from J, with 12 bases between. The CDR3 DNA reads as TGTGCCAGCAGTGAGGGGGTCGGGGGCCAAGAGACCCAGTACTTC. Amino acid sequence: CASSEGVGGQETQYF.

The rearrangement uses TRBV5-1 and TRBJ1-2; D gene uncertain. CDR1 SGHRS and CDR2 YFSETQ come from the germline V gene. The CDR3 is made up of 17 amino acids. The V gene lost 0 bases and the J gene lost 3 bases, with 18 bases spanning the gap. CDR3 nucleotides: TGCGCCAGCAGCTTGGAGGGTCGGACCGGTGCCGACTATGGCTACACCTTC. Its protein product is CASSLEGRTGADYGYTF.

Of note for this clone: The same CDR3 is also encoded by other DNA sequences in this sample. DNA for the CDR3: TGTGCCAGCAGCCAAGAGAGGGGTGCGGGGGGGAGCACCGGGGAGCTGTTTTTT. Amino acid sequence: CASSQERGAGGSTGELFF. The gene calls are TRBV3-1 (or the pseudogene TRBV3-2) and TRBJ2-2, with TRBD2 matching 9 bases. V shed 0 bases and J 4 bases; nucleotides not matched to a gene: 9. The CDR3 loop spans 18 amino acids. Germline V gene sequence: CDR1 LGHDT, CDR2 YNNKEL (reference sequence).

The V call is TRBV29-1, the J call TRBJ2-3; 10 nucleotides align to TRBD2. The CDR3 has 14 residues. The germline V gene has CDR1 SQVTM and CDR2 ANQGSEA. The junction had 7 bases not matched to a gene; V was cut back by 7 bases and J by 3 bases. CDR3 amino acids: CSAPGLAKTDTQYF. CDR3 nucleotide sequence: TGCAGCGCCCCGGGACTAGCGAAGACAGATACGCAGTATTTT.

V and J are TRBV30 and TRBJ1-1; D remains unclear. The germline V and J ends were trimmed by 0 bases and 3 bases, with 8 bases remaining between them. The germline gives CDR1 GTSNPN, CDR2 SVGIG (reference sequence). CDR3 length: 13 residues. CDR3: CAWSVPGYTEAFF. The CDR3 DNA sequence: TGTGCCTGGAGTGTTCCCGGGTACACTGAAGCTTTCTTT. The full variable domain, its missing parts supplied by reference TRBV30 and TRBJ1-1, is SQTIHQWPATLVQPVGSPLSLECTVEGTSNPNLYWYRQAAGRGLQLLFYSVGIGQISSEVPQNLSASRPQDRQFILSSKKLLLSDSGFYLCAWSVPGYTEAFFGQGTRLTVV.

CDR3 nucleotide sequence: TGTGCCAGCAGCTCCGCTGGGCGGGGCCAACAAAGTGCGCAGTACTTC. Its protein product is CASSSAGRGQQSAQYF. This chain joins TRBV7-9 and TRBJ2-7; D is perhaps TRBD2 (6 bases). Germline V gene data show CDR1 as SEHNR and CDR2 as FQNEAQ (reference sequence). The CDR3 extends over 16 amino acids. V lost 4 bases to trimming and J lost 9 bases, with 25 bases between them. The full variable domain, its missing parts supplied by reference TRBV7-9 and TRBJ2-7, is DTGVSQNPRHKITKRGQNVTFRCDPISEHNRLYWYRQTLGQGPEFLTYFQNEAQLEKSRLLSDRFSAERPKGSFSTLEIQRTEQGDSAMYLCASSSAGRGQQSAQYFGPGTRLTVT.

There are a few counts of this clone. The V and J genes are TRBV7-2 and TRBJ2-7; 8 bases are shared with TRBD2. V was clipped by 3 bases and J by 6 bases; unmatched bases: 16. The CDR3 totals 17 residues. CDR1 SGHTA and CDR2 FQGNSA come from the germline V gene. The CDR3 coding sequence is TGTGCCAGCAGCTTTGGGGGACTTGGCGGGGGGCCGGGCGAGCAGTACTTC. The encoded protein is CASSFGGLGGGPGEQYF.

The chain couples TRBV27 to TRBJ1-6; D is undetermined. With 7 bases removed from V and 13 bases from J, the gap between germline ends came to 14 bases. The CDR3 sequence is 12 residues long. Looked up from germline, CDR1 is MNHEY and CDR2 is SMNVEV (reference sequence). CDR3 coding DNA: TGTGCCAGCACCCAGAACAGTGGTCCCCTCCACTTT. Translating it yields CASTQNSGPLHF.

The chain joins TRBV2 to TRBJ1-3, with 9 bases aligning to TRBD1. CDR3 length: 13 amino acids. Germline CDR1 and CDR2: SNHLY and FYNNEI. The junction had 6 bases not matched to a gene; V was cut back by 7 bases and J by 8 bases. CDR3 bases: TGTGCCAGCACCACAGGGGGCCGGGACACCATATATTTT. As protein: CASTTGGRDTIYF.

The chain combines TRBV4-1 with TRBJ1-5; 7 bases match TRBD1. Germline assignment: CDR1 MGHRA and CDR2 YSYEKL. The CDR3 covers 14 residues. V lost 5 bases, J lost 3 bases, and 4 bases stayed unmatched. The CDR3 loop is CASSDGTVNQPQHF. The CDR3, as DNA: TGCGCCAGCAGCGACGGGACAGTCAATCAGCCCCAGCATTTT.

The V and J genes are TRBV2 and TRBJ1-6; D unclear. Germline V gene data show CDR1 as SNHLY and CDR2 as FYNNEI. V was pared by 8 bases and J by 10 bases, with 18 bases between. This CDR3 has 14 amino acids. This CDR3 reads CASGSRPSPSPLHF. CDR3 nucleotides: TGTGCCAGCGGCTCGCGCCCGTCACCCTCACCCCTCCACTTT.

V gene TRBV28 combines with J gene TRBJ2-7, with a weak D call TRBD1 (6 bases). The CDR3 length is 12 residues. The V end was cut by 10 bases, the J end by 3 bases, with 13 bases between. The germline CDR1 and CDR2 sequences are MDHEN and SYDVKM. Here the CDR3 DNA reads TGTGCCACCCTCACAGGGAACTACGAGCAGTACTTC. Translation gives CATLTGNYEQYF.

This CDR3 reads CASSLELAGSDTQYF. CDR3 nucleotide sequence: TGCGCCAGCAGCTTGGAGCTAGCGGGGTCAGATACGCAGTATTTT. The chain couples TRBV5-1 to TRBJ2-3, with TRBD2 matching 9 bases. The CDR3 runs to 15 residues. The trim removed 0 bases at V and 4 bases at J, leaving 3 bases unmatched. Looked up from germline, CDR1 is SGHRS and CDR2 is YFSETQ.

This clone was picked up one time. This chain uses TRBV6-5 with TRBJ2-7; weak D call: TRBD1 (5 bases). The germline gives CDR1 MNHEY, CDR2 SVGAGI. The length of the CDR3 is 14 residues. V was clipped by 8 bases and J by 0 bases, with 14 bases between them. The CDR3 DNA sequence: TGTGCCAGCTCGCGAAACAGGCTCTCCTACGAGCAGTACTTC. Protein sequence: CASSRNRLSYEQYF.

The chain carries TRBV4-1 and TRBJ1-1; D unclear. This CDR3 has 14 amino acids. Germline V gene lookup returns CDR1 MGHRA and CDR2 YSYEKL. V lost 1 base, J lost 1 base, and 7 bases lay in between. CDR3 coding DNA: TGCGCCAGCAGCCAAGGGACCTCGAACACTGAAGCTTTCTTT. Translated: CASSQGTSNTEAFF.

J is TRBJ1-3 and V is TRBV30; D not certain. Looked up from germline, CDR1 is GTSNPN and CDR2 is SVGIG (reference sequence). Deletions cut 1 base from V and 3 bases from J, with 10 bases between. The CDR3 sequence is 14 residues long. Here the CDR3 reads CAWSEGLSGNTIYF. DNA of the CDR3: TGTGCCTGGAGTGAAGGGCTAAGTGGAAACACCATATATTTT.

The chain is built from TRBV12-5 and TRBJ2-2; TRBD1 agrees at 8 bases. CDR3 size: 21 residues. Germline lookup yields CDR1 LGHNT and CDR2 FRNRAP. V gave up 3 bases and J gave up 1 base; unmatched junction bases: 19. The DNA of the CDR3 is TGTGCTAGTGGTTTCTACTTGACTGCAGGGGGCTTGGGGAGGAACACCGGGGAGCTGTTTTTT. This translates into CASGFYLTAGGLGRNTGELFF.

This clone counts as medium-sized. The gene calls are TRBV5-1 and TRBJ1-4, with TRBD1 as a possible D gene (5 bases). The CDR3 sequence is 12 residues long. The germline V gene has CDR1 SGHRS and CDR2 YFSETQ. V lost 6 bases to trimming and J lost 5 bases, with 8 bases between them. The CDR3 is CASTSGNEKLFF. The CDR3 DNA sequence: TGCGCCAGCACCTCAGGGAATGAAAAACTGTTTTTT. The full variable domain, with the rest looked up from reference TRBV5-1 and TRBJ1-4, is KAGVTQTPRYLIKTRGQQVTLSCSPISGHRSVSWYQQTPGQGLQFLFEYFSETQRNKGNFPGRFSGRQFSNSRSEMNVSTLELGDSALYLCASTSGNEKLFFGSGTQLSVL.

The chain combines TRBV9 with TRBJ1-1, with 8 positions matching TRBD1. The CDR3 loop spans 14 amino acids. Germline CDR1 SGDLS, CDR2 YYNGEE. V was clipped by 3 bases and J by 1 base; unmatched bases: 2. CDR3 nucleotide sequence: TGTGCCAGCAGCGCGGGACAGGAGAACACTGAAGCTTTCTTT. This translates into CASSAGQENTEAFF. Drawing the rest from reference TRBV9 and TRBJ1-1, the complete variable domain is DSGVTQTPKHLITATGQRVTLRCSPRSGDLSVYWYQQSLDQGLQFLIQYYNGEERAKGNILERFSAQQFPDLHSELNLSSLELGDSALYFCASSAGQENTEAFFGQGTRLTVV.

This clone has just a few counts. The chain links TRBV19 to TRBJ2-3; 12 bases map to TRBD2. The trim removed 6 bases at V and 4 bases at J, leaving 5 bases unmatched. The CDR3 is made up of 15 amino acids. The germline CDR1 and CDR2 sequences are LNHDA and SQIVND (reference sequence). This CDR3 is CASSRLAGVADTQYF. The CDR3 DNA reads as TGTGCCAGTAGCCGACTAGCGGGGGTGGCAGATACGCAGTATTTT.